This T cell receptor (beta chain) appears in the sequencing data of a study of blood T cell repertoires in COVID-19. Trimming took 0 bases from V and 6 from J, leaving 9 bases between them. CDR3 length: 14 residues. Germline V gene lookup returns CDR1 LGHNA and CDR2 YSLEER. Original analysis: Estimates of nucleated cell counts were drawn from the amplification of reference gene primers. Clones were sequenced by immunoSEQ multiplex PCR, and TCRdb holds only the in-frame ones, with some missing. From that table come the V and J calls and clone size; the DNA was used to work out D and trimming. The sample shows 110,000 to 150,000 clones, about nine tenths of them seen only once.

This sequence joins TRBV4-3 and TRBJ1-5; D is ambiguous. The clonotype was recovered from a woman older than 75 with acute or convalescent COVID-19. Sequencing was performed on peripheral blood. DNA of the CDR3: TGCGCCAGCAGCCAAGATTGGACTTCTCAGCCCCAGCATTTT. The encoded protein is CASSQDWTSQPQHF.